Sequencing of this TCR beta chain was carried out in a study of identical twins. The CDR3 totals 16 residues. CDR1 is KGHDR, CDR2 SFDVKD, per germline. Trimming stripped 4 bases from V and 3 bases from J, with 16 bases between. A universal primer site was incorporated via template switching, and the cDNA contained unique molecular identifiers. MiXCR, applied by TCRdb to the 5' RACE reads, yields one record per CDR3 protein. Altogether roughly 470,000 distinct CDR3 sequences are present, roughly an eighth being singletons, with the ten largest covering about 0.94%. Healthy Caucasians made up all donors. Study outcomes and limitations: The analysis was cross-sectional rather than longitudinal within donors.

This clonotype showed up just a few times. Its antigen is not known. The data also belong to a second study, concerning yellow fever vaccine responses in identical twins.

Sequencing input: CD4+ T cells sorted from blood. The TCR comes from a woman aged 18-29 years in good health. This rearrangement joins TRBV24-1 to TRBJ2-3; weak D call: TRBD1 (7 bases). The CDR3 DNA is TGTGCCACCAGTGACCCTAGCCAGGGGGGAACAGATACGCAGTATTTT. Amino acid sequence: CATSDPSQGGTDTQYF.